These T cell receptor beta chains were read from a single sample in a study of identifying expanded T cells in peripheral blood. The assay was immunoSEQ multiplex PCR, and TCRdb's table has in-frame clones only and misses some. The table records 70,000 to 100,000 clones, more than 70% of them present only once. Sequencing was carried out using blood. These receptors came from a person aged 18 to 70 in good health. Both conserved end residues are part of each CDR3. The D gene is left open where the match is weak. Clone size appears in some rows only: once, few, many, or a class for an expanded clone.

d_gene: NA
v_gene: TRBV7-9
abundance: few
j_gene: TRBJ1-1
CDR3aa: CASSLRPTEAFF
CDR3nt: TGTGCCAGCAGCTTAAGGCCGACTGAAGCTTTCTTT

d_gene: TRBD2
v_gene: TRBV2
abundance: NA
j_gene: TRBJ2-1
CDR3aa: CASSEMGLADYNEQFF
CDR3nt: TGTGCCAGCAGTGAAATGGGGCTAGCGGATTACAATGAGCAGTTCTTC

d_gene: NA
v_gene: TRBV23-1
abundance: NA
j_gene: TRBJ2-2
CDR3aa: CALGAGVNTGELFF
CDR3nt: TGCGCCTTAGGGGCAGGGGTGAACACCGGGGAGCTGTTTTTT

d_gene: NA
v_gene: TRBV19
abundance: NA
j_gene: TRBJ2-1
CDR3aa: CASMGFLRNEQFF
CDR3nt: TGTGCCAGTATGGGCTTTCTACGCAATGAGCAGTTCTTC

d_gene: NA
v_gene: TRBV28
abundance: NA
j_gene: TRBJ1-1
CDR3aa: CATPASKGGTEAFF
CDR3nt: TGTGCCACTCCAGCCAGTAAAGGGGGCACTGAAGCTTTCTTT

d_gene: TRBD2
v_gene: TRBV5-1
abundance: NA
j_gene: TRBJ2-5
CDR3aa: CASSLWGGETQYF
CDR3nt: TGCGCCAGCAGCCTCTGGGGGGGAGAGACCCAGTACTTC

d_gene: NA
v_gene: TRBV28
abundance: once
j_gene: TRBJ2-7
CDR3aa: CASSFYRENEQYF
CDR3nt: TGTGCCAGCAGTTTCTACAGGGAAAACGAGCAGTACTTC

d_gene: TRBD2
v_gene: TRBV5-1
abundance: NA
j_gene: TRBJ2-1
CDR3aa: CASSWLETSGRPRHNEQFF
CDR3nt: TGCGCCAGCAGCTGGCTGGAGACTAGCGGGAGGCCTCGCCACAATGAGCAGTTCTTC

d_gene: NA
v_gene: TRBV4-2
abundance: NA
j_gene: TRBJ1-1
CDR3aa: CASSPTEPGPSSEAFF
CDR3nt: TGTGCCAGCAGCCCCACTGAGCCAGGGCCTTCATCTGAAGCTTTCTTT

d_gene: NA
v_gene: TRBV18
abundance: NA
j_gene: TRBJ2-3
CDR3aa: CASSPGRSWGASKGQYF
CDR3nt: TGTGCCAGCTCACCGGGCAGATCTTGGGGGGCCTCCAAGGGGCAGTATTTT

d_gene: NA
v_gene: TRBV5-6
abundance: NA
j_gene: TRBJ1-1
CDR3aa: CASSFLTGDTEAFF
CDR3nt: TGTGCCAGCAGCTTTCTTACGGGGGACACTGAAGCTTTCTTT

d_gene: NA
v_gene: TRBV7-9
abundance: NA
j_gene: TRBJ1-4
CDR3aa: CASSLNGDNEKLFF
CDR3nt: TGTGCCAGCAGCTTGAACGGAGATAATGAAAAACTGTTTTTT

d_gene: NA
v_gene: TRBV7-6
abundance: once
j_gene: TRBJ2-2
CDR3aa: CASGKGHTGELFF
CDR3nt: TGTGCCAGCGGGAAGGGACACACCGGGGAGCTGTTTTTT

d_gene: NA
v_gene: TRBV2
abundance: few
j_gene: TRBJ1-5
CDR3aa: CASSEAGQPQHF
CDR3nt: TGTGCCAGCAGTGAGGCGGGCCAGCCCCAGCATTTT

d_gene: NA
v_gene: TRBV6-4
abundance: NA
j_gene: TRBJ2-5
CDR3aa: CASSENSGRQETQYF
CDR3nt: TGTGCCAGCAGTGAAAACTCAGGCCGTCAAGAGACCCAGTACTTC

d_gene: TRBD2
v_gene: TRBV7-3
abundance: NA
j_gene: TRBJ2-1
CDR3aa: CASSLSGPGLAVDEQFF
CDR3nt: TGTGCCAGCAGCTTATCGGGCCCGGGACTAGCGGTCGATGAGCAGTTCTTC

d_gene: NA
v_gene: TRBV5-1
abundance: NA
j_gene: TRBJ2-1
CDR3aa: CASSLAGNSYNEQFF
CDR3nt: TGCGCCAGCAGCTTGGCAGGAAATTCCTACAATGAGCAGTTCTTC